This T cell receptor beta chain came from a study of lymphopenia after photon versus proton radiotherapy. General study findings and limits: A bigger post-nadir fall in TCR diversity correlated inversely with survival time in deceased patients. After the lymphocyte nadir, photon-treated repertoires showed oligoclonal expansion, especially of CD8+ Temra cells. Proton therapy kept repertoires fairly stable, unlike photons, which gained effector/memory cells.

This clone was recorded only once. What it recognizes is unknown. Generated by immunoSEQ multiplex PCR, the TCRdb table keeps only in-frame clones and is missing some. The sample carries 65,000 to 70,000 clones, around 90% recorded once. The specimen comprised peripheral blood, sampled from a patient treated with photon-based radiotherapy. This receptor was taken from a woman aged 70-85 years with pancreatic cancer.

For the CDR3, the DNA is TGTGCCGGGGCCGAGGCTACTAGCGCACAAGAGACCCAGTACTTC. Its translation: CAGAEATSAQETQYF. This chain uses TRBV7-9 with TRBJ2-5, with 7 bases fitting TRBD2. The CDR3 length is 15 residues. V was pared by 11 bases and J by 2 bases, with 14 bases of the junction left unmatched. Germline V gene data show CDR1 as SEHNR and CDR2 as FQNEAQ (reference sequence).